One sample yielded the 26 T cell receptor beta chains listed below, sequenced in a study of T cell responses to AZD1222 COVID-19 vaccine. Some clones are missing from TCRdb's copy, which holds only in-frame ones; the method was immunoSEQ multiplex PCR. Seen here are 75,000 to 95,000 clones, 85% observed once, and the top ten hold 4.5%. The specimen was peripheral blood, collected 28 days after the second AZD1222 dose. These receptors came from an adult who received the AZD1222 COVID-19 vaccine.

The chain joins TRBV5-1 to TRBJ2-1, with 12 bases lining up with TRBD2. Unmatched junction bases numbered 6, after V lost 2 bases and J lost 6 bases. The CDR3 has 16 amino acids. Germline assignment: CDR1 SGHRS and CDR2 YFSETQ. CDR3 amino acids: CASSLIGLAGINEQFF. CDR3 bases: TGCGCCAGCAGCTTAATTGGACTAGCGGGGATCAATGAGCAGTTCTTC.

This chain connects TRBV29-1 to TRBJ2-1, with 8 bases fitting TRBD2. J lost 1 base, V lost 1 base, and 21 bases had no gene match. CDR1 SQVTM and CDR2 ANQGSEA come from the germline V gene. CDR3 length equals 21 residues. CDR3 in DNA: TGCAGCGTTGAAGGAGGTGATAAAGCGGGGGACCTCCCAGGGTCCTACAATGAGCAGTTCTTC. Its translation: CSVEGGDKAGDLPGSYNEQFF.

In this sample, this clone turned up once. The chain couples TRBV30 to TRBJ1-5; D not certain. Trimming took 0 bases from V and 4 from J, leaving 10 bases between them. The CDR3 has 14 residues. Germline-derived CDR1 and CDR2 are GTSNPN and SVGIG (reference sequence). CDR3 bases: TGTGCCTGGAGTGTACGCCAGGTAAATCAGCCCCAGCATTTT. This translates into CAWSVRQVNQPQHF.

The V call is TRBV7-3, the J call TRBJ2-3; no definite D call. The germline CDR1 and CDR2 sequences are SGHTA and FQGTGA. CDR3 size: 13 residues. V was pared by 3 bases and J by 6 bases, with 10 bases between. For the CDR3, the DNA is TGTGCCAGCAGCTTTTCAAGGGCGGATACGCAGTATTTT. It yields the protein CASSFSRADTQYF.

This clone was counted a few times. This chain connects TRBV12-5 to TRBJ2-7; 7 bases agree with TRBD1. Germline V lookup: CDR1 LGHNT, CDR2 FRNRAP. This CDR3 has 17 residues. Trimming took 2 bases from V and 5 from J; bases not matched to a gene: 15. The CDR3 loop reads CASGLLSSPTGYHEQYF. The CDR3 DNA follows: TGTGCTAGTGGTTTGCTATCATCTCCGACAGGGTACCACGAGCAGTACTTC.

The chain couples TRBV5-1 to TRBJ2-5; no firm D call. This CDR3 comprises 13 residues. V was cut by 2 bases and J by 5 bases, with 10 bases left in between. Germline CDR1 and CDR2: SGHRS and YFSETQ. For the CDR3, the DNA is TGCGCCAGCAGCTTTAGTCCCTCGGAGACCCAGTACTTC. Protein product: CASSFSPSETQYF.

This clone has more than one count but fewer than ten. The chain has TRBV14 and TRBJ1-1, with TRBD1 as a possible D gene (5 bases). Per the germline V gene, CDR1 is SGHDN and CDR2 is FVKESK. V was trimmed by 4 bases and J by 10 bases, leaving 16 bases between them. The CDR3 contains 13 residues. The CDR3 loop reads CASSPDEGRAAFF. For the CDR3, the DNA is TGTGCCAGCAGCCCTGATGAGGGGCGGGCAGCTTTCTTT.

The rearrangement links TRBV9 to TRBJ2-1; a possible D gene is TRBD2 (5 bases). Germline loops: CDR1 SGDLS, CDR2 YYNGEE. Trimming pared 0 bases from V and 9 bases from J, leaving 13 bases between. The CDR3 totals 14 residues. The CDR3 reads CASSVELAPREQFF. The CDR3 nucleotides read TGTGCCAGCAGCGTAGAGCTAGCCCCGCGTGAGCAGTTCTTC.

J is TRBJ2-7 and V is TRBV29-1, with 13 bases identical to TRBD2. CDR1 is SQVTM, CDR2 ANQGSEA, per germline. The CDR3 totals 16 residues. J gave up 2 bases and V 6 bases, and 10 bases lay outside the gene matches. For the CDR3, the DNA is TGCAGCGTGGGGGAGGGGACTAGCGGGGTCACCTACGAGCAGTACTTC. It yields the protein CSVGEGTSGVTYEQYF.

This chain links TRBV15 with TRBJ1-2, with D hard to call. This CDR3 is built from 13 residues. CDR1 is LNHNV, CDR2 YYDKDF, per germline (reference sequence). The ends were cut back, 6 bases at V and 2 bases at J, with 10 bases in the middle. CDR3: CATRQDLNYGYTF. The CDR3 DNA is TGTGCCACCAGGCAGGACCTCAACTATGGCTACACCTTC.

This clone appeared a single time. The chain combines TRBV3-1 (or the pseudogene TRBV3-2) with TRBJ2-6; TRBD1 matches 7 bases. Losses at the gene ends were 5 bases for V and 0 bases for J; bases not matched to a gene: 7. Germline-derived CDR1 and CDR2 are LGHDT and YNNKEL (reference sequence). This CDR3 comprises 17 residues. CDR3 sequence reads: CASSSGDSRSGANVLTF. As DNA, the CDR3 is TGTGCCAGCAGCTCCGGGGACAGCCGCTCTGGGGCCAACGTCCTGACTTTC.

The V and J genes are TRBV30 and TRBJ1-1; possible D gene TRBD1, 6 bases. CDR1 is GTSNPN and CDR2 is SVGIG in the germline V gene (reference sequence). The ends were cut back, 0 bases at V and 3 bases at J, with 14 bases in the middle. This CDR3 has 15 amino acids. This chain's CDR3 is CAWSVRTAGDTEAFF. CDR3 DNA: TGTGCCTGGAGTGTACGGACAGCCGGGGACACTGAAGCTTTCTTT. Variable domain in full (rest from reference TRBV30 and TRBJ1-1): SQTIHQWPATLVQPVGSPLSLECTVEGTSNPNLYWYRQAAGRGLQLLFYSVGIGQISSEVPQNLSASRPQDRQFILSSKKLLLSDSGFYLCAWSVRTAGDTEAFFGQGTRLTVV.

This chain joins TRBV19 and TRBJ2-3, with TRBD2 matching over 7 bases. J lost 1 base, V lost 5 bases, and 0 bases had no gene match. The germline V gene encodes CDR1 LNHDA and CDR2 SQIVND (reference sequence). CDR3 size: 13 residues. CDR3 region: CASSGGGTDTQYF. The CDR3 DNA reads TGTGCCAGTAGTGGGGGGGGCACAGATACGCAGTATTTT.

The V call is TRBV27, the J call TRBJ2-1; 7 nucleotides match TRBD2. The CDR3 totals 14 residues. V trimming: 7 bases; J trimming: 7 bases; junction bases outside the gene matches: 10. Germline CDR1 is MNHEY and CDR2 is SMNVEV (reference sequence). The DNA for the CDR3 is TGTGCCAGCAACCTTCTAGCGCGGGGGAATGAGCAGTTCTTC. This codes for CASNLLARGNEQFF.

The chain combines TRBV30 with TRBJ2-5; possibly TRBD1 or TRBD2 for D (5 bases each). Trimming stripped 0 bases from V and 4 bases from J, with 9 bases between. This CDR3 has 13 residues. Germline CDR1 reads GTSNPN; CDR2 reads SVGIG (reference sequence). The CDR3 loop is CAWSVMRGETQYF. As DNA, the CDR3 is TGTGCCTGGAGTGTAATGAGGGGAGAGACCCAGTACTTC.

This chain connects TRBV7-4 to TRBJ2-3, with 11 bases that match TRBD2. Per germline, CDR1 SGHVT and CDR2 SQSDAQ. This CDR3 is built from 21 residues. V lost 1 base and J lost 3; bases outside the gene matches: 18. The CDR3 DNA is TGTGCCAGCAGCTTAGGCACTAGCGGGGGATACTATGACGCTCGGACAGATACGCAGTATTTT. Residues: CASSLGTSGGYYDARTDTQYF.

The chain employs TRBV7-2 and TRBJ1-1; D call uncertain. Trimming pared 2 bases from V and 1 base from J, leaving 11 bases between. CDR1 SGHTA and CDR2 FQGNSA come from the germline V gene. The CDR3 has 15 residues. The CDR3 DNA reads TGTGCCAGCAGCTTAAATTTCGGAAGGAACACTGAAGCTTTCTTT. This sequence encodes CASSLNFGRNTEAFF.

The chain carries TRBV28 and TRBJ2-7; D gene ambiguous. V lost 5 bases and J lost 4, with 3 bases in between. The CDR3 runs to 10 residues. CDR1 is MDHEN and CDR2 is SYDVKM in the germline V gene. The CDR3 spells CASSKYEQYF. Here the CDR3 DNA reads TGTGCCAGCAGTAAGTACGAGCAGTACTTC.

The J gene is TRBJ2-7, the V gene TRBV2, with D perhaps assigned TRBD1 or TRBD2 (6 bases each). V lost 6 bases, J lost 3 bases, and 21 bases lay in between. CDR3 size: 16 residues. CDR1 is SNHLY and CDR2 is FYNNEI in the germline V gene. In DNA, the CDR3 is TGTGCCAGCAGGCGAGGGGGAGGCGCGAGAGTCTACGAGCAGTACTTC. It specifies CASRRGGGARVYEQYF.

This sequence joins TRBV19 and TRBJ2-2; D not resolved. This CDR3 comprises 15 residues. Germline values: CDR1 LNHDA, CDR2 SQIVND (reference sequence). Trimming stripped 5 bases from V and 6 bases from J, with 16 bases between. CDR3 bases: TGTGCCAGTAGTTTGCCACCGGGCGGTGCCGGGGAGCTGTTTTTT. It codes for CASSLPPGGAGELFF.

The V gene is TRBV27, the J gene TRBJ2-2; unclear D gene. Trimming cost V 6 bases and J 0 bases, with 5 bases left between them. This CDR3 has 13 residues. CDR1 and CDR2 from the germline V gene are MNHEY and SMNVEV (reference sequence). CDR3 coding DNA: TGTGCCAGCAGCCGAGCGAACACCGGGGAGCTGTTTTTT. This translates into CASSRANTGELFF.

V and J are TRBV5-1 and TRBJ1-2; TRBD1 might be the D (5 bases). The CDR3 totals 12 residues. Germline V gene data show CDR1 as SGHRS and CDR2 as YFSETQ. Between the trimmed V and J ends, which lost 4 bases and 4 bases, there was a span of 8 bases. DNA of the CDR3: TGCGCCAGCAGCCCCGACAGCTATGGCTACACCTTC. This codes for CASSPDSYGYTF.

CDR3 in DNA: TGTGCCAGTAGTCTCTACCCGAACACTGAAGCTTTCTTT. Amino acid sequence: CASSLYPNTEAFF. The chain combines TRBV19 with TRBJ1-1, with no clear D. Trimming stripped 5 bases from V and 1 base from J, with 8 bases between. CDR1 LNHDA and CDR2 SQIVND come from the germline V gene (reference sequence). The CDR3 is made up of 13 amino acids.

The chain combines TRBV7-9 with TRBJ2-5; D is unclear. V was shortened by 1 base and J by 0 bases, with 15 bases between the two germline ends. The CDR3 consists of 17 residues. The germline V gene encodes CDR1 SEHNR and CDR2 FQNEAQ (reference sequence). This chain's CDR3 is CASSLESERTYQETQYF. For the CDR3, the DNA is TGTGCCAGCAGCTTAGAGTCGGAACGGACGTACCAAGAGACCCAGTACTTC.

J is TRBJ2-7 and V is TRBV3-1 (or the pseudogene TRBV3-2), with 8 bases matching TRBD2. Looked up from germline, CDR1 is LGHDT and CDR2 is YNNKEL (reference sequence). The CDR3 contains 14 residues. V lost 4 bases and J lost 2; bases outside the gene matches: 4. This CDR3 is CASSRTSGTYEQYF. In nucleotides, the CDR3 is TGTGCCAGCAGCCGAACTAGCGGAACCTACGAGCAGTACTTC.

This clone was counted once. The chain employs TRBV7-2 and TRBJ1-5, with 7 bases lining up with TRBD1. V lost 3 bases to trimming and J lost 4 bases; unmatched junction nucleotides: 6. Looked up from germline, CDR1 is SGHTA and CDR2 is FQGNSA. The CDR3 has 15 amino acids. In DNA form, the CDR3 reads TGTGCCAGCAGCTTGCACAGGGGACATAATCAGCCCCAGCATTTT. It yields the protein CASSLHRGHNQPQHF.